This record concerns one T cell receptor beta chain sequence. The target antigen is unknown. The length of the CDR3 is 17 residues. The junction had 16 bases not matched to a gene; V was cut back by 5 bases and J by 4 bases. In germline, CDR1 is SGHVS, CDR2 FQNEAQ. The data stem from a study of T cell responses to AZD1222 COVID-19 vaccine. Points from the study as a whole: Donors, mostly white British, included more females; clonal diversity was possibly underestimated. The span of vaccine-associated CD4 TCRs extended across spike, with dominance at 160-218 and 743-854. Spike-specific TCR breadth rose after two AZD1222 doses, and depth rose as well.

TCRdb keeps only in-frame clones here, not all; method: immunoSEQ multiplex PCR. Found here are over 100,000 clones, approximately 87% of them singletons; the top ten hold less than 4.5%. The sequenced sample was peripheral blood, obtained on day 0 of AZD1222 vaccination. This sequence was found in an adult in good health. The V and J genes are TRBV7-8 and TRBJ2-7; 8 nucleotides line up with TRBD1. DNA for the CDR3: TGTGCCAGCAGCCCCCTTACAGGGGGTGCTGGCTGGTACGAGCAGTACTTC. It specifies CASSPLTGGAGWYEQYF.